Sequencing of this TCR beta chain was carried out in a study of cytomegalovirus exposure and HLA in healthy donors. About the study: Earlier, 100 million to 130 million unique TCR beta sequences were recovered from approximately 180 million T cells by an analysis.

This clone was counted only a few times. The primer mix had 60 Vbeta and 13 Jbeta primers. Clones were sequenced by immunoSEQ multiplex PCR, and TCRdb holds only the in-frame ones, with some missing. The data contain some 98,000 clones, around 10% of them singletons. V was cut by 8 bases and J by 2 bases, with 13 bases left in between. Per germline, CDR1 MDHEN and CDR2 SYDVKM. This CDR3 has 13 residues. The TCR sequence derives from a man in his fifties in good health and CMV-seropositive. Sequencing was carried out using PBMCs. This sequence joins TRBV28 and TRBJ2-7; D might be TRBD1 (5 bases). CDR3 nucleotide sequence: TGTGCCAGCGCTGGCAGGGCCCCCTACGAGCAGTACTTC. This sequence encodes CASAGRAPYEQYF.